A selection of T cell receptor beta chains follows, all from one sample in a study of cytomegalovirus exposure and HLA in healthy donors. Produced via immunoSEQ multiplex PCR; TCRdb's table is partial and in-frame only. The sample has roughly 150,000 clones, about 74% seen once. The sample consisted of PBMCs. These TCRs come from a young man in good health and CMV-seronegative. The CDR3 runs from the conserved cysteine through the conserved F or W. The D gene is left open where the match is weak. Only some rows state a clone size, as once, few, many or a class for expanded clones.

v_gene: TRBV29-1; abundance: -; d_gene: -; j_gene: TRBJ2-7; CDR3nt: TGCAGCATAAGGGCAGGGCCTTCCTACGAGCAGTACTTC; CDR3aa: CSIRAGPSYEQYF
v_gene: TRBV9; abundance: -; d_gene: TRBD2; j_gene: TRBJ2-1; CDR3nt: TGTGCCAGCACCCCAACTAGCGGAAACCACAATGAGCAGTTCTTC; CDR3aa: CASTPTSGNHNEQFF
v_gene: TRBV5-1; abundance: few; d_gene: -; j_gene: TRBJ1-2; CDR3nt: TGCGCCAGCGGGGGCGACTATGGCTACACCTTC; CDR3aa: CASGGDYGYTF
v_gene: TRBV15; abundance: -; d_gene: TRBD1; j_gene: TRBJ2-5; CDR3nt: TGTGCCACCAGCAGGGGGACAGAAGAGACCCAGTACTTC; CDR3aa: CATSRGTEETQYF
v_gene: TRBV5-4; abundance: -; d_gene: TRBD2; j_gene: TRBJ2-1; CDR3nt: TGTGCCAGCAGCACGGGACTAGCGGCCGCTTACAATGAGCAGTTCTTC; CDR3aa: CASSTGLAAAYNEQFF
v_gene: TRBV5-4; abundance: -; d_gene: -; j_gene: TRBJ2-2; CDR3nt: TGTGCCAGCAGCCTAGGACAGCCTTACACCGGGGAGCTGTTTTTT; CDR3aa: CASSLGQPYTGELFF
v_gene: TRBV30; abundance: -; d_gene: TRBD2; j_gene: TRBJ2-3; CDR3nt: TGTGCCTGGAGTGTCGGGGGACTACTACGCACAGATACGCAGTATTTT; CDR3aa: CAWSVGGLLRTDTQYF
v_gene: TRBV21-1; abundance: -; d_gene: -; j_gene: TRBJ2-4; CDR3nt: TGTGCCAGCAGCGCTCCCGGTGGACTAGCGGGCCATCGGTGGAACATTCAGTACTTC; CDR3aa: CASSAPGGLAGHRWNIQYF
v_gene: TRBV6-5; abundance: -; d_gene: -; j_gene: TRBJ1-1; CDR3nt: TGTGCCAGCACTCAAGGAAGGGGGACTGAAGCTTTCTTT; CDR3aa: CASTQGRGTEAFF
v_gene: TRBV7-2; abundance: few; d_gene: TRBD1; j_gene: TRBJ1-1; CDR3nt: TGTGCCAGCAGCTCGCAGGGGGACACTGAAGCTTTCTTT; CDR3aa: CASSSQGDTEAFF
v_gene: TRBV2; abundance: -; d_gene: TRBD2; j_gene: TRBJ2-3; CDR3nt: TGTGCCAGCAGCTTAGCGGGAGAGGGGACAGATACGCAGTATTTT; CDR3aa: CASSLAGEGTDTQYF
v_gene: TRBV7-9; abundance: -; d_gene: TRBD1; j_gene: TRBJ2-6; CDR3nt: TGTGCCAGCAGCTCCGGGGACAGGTTACTACCTGGGGCCAACGTCCTGACTTTC; CDR3aa: CASSSGDRLLPGANVLTF
v_gene: TRBV2; abundance: -; d_gene: -; j_gene: TRBJ2-7; CDR3nt: TGTGCCAGCAGTTTCGGAAGGAGCTCCTACGAGCAGTACTTC; CDR3aa: CASSFGRSSYEQYF
v_gene: TRBV10-3; abundance: -; d_gene: TRBD2; j_gene: TRBJ2-7; CDR3nt: TGTGCCATCAGTGGGGTTAGCGGGAGGGAATTCTACGAGCAGTACTTC; CDR3aa: CAISGVSGREFYEQYF
v_gene: TRBV6-6; abundance: once; d_gene: -; j_gene: TRBJ2-1; CDR3nt: TGTGCCAGCAGTTACGTTGAAGGGGATGAGCAGTTCTTC; CDR3aa: CASSYVEGDEQFF
v_gene: TRBV10-1; abundance: -; d_gene: -; j_gene: TRBJ2-2; CDR3nt: TGCGCCAGCAGGGACCGGGCGGGCACCGGGGAGCTGTTTTTT; CDR3aa: CASRDRAGTGELFF
v_gene: TRBV11-1; abundance: few; d_gene: TRBD1; j_gene: TRBJ2-7; CDR3nt: TGTGCCAGCAGCTCCCCGGACAGGGGGGCCTACGAGCAGTACTTC; CDR3aa: CASSSPDRGAYEQYF
v_gene: TRBV7-8; abundance: -; d_gene: TRBD1; j_gene: TRBJ2-7; CDR3nt: TGTGCCAGCAGCGAGACAGGGGACTACGAGCAGTACTTC; CDR3aa: CASSETGDYEQYF
v_gene: TRBV18; abundance: -; d_gene: TRBD2; j_gene: TRBJ2-7; CDR3nt: TGTGCCAGCTCACTTGGACTAGCGGGAGACTCCTACGAGCAGTACTTC; CDR3aa: CASSLGLAGDSYEQYF
v_gene: TRBV6-5; abundance: few; d_gene: -; j_gene: TRBJ1-2; CDR3nt: TGTGCCAGCCTACAGGGATATGGCTACACCTTC; CDR3aa: CASLQGYGYTF
v_gene: TRBV28; abundance: -; d_gene: TRBD1; j_gene: TRBJ1-1; CDR3nt: TGTGCCAGCAGTCCGATGACAGGGATGAACACTGAAGCTTTCTTT; CDR3aa: CASSPMTGMNTEAFF
v_gene: TRBV7-2; abundance: -; d_gene: -; j_gene: TRBJ2-4; CDR3nt: TGTGCCAGCAGCTTAGCGGGCGGGACCAAAAACATTCAGTACTTC; CDR3aa: CASSLAGGTKNIQYF
v_gene: TRBV15; abundance: -; d_gene: TRBD2; j_gene: TRBJ2-5; CDR3nt: TGTGCCACCAGCGATCCAGGGAGGGAACAAGAGACCCAGTACTTC; CDR3aa: CATSDPGREQETQYF
v_gene: TRBV19; abundance: -; d_gene: TRBD1; j_gene: TRBJ2-2; CDR3nt: TGTGCCAGTAGCCTGATTGGATACAGGGGACAATCGAACACCGGGGAGCTGTTTTTT; CDR3aa: CASSLIGYRGQSNTGELFF
v_gene: TRBV30; abundance: -; d_gene: -; j_gene: TRBJ1-5; CDR3nt: TGTGCCTGGATTGGGACTCGAGTGAGCAATCAGCCCCAGCATTTT; CDR3aa: CAWIGTRVSNQPQHF
v_gene: TRBV4-1; abundance: -; d_gene: TRBD1; j_gene: TRBJ1-3; CDR3nt: TGCGCCAGCAGCGGACAGGGAGACACCATATATTTT; CDR3aa: CASSGQGDTIYF
v_gene: TRBV29-1; abundance: -; d_gene: -; j_gene: TRBJ2-7; CDR3nt: TGCAGCGGGAGGGCGGGGCATTCCTACGAGCAGTACTTC; CDR3aa: CSGRAGHSYEQYF
v_gene: TRBV10-2; abundance: -; d_gene: -; j_gene: TRBJ2-1; CDR3nt: TGCGCCAGCAGTACTAGGTTCTACAATGAGCAGTTCTTC; CDR3aa: CASSTRFYNEQFF
v_gene: TRBV5-1; abundance: -; d_gene: -; j_gene: TRBJ1-1; CDR3nt: TGCGCCAGCAGCTTGATCAGGGAGGGCACTGAAGCTTTCTTT; CDR3aa: CASSLIREGTEAFF
v_gene: TRBV7-8; abundance: -; d_gene: -; j_gene: TRBJ1-4; CDR3nt: TGTGCCAGCAGCCCCCGGAGAGGGTCAGGCGATGAAAAACTGTTTTTT; CDR3aa: CASSPRRGSGDEKLFF
v_gene: TRBV19; abundance: -; d_gene: -; j_gene: TRBJ1-1; CDR3nt: TGTGCCACAGGGCTTGGGGACACTGAAGCTTTCTTT; CDR3aa: CATGLGDTEAFF
v_gene: TRBV2; abundance: -; d_gene: TRBD2; j_gene: TRBJ2-7; CDR3nt: TGTGCCAGCAGCCCCACTAGCGGGAGATTCTACGAGCAGTACTTC; CDR3aa: CASSPTSGRFYEQYF
v_gene: TRBV10-3; abundance: -; d_gene: TRBD1; j_gene: TRBJ2-7; CDR3nt: TGTGCAACGCTGGGGACCGGGACAGGAGCAACCTACGAGCAGTACTTC; CDR3aa: CATLGTGTGATYEQYF
v_gene: TRBV4-2; abundance: -; d_gene: TRBD2; j_gene: TRBJ2-7; CDR3nt: TGTGCCAGCAGCCAAGATCCTAGCGGGAGTGGCATGTACGAGCAGTACTTC; CDR3aa: CASSQDPSGSGMYEQYF
v_gene: TRBV5-1; abundance: few; d_gene: TRBD2; j_gene: TRBJ2-1; CDR3nt: TGCGCCAGCACTTCTAGCGGGCATAACAATGAGCAGTTCTTC; CDR3aa: CASTSSGHNNEQFF
v_gene: TRBV5-6; abundance: -; d_gene: TRBD1; j_gene: TRBJ1-5; CDR3nt: TGTGCCAGCAGCGGGACAGGGCCCTACCAGCCCCAGCATTTT; CDR3aa: CASSGTGPYQPQHF
v_gene: TRBV29-1; abundance: -; d_gene: -; j_gene: TRBJ2-5; CDR3nt: TGCAGCGTTGAAGGGAGGAGGGAGGCCTGGGAGACCCAGTACTTC; CDR3aa: CSVEGRREAWETQYF
v_gene: TRBV28; abundance: -; d_gene: -; j_gene: TRBJ1-1; CDR3nt: TGTGCCAGCAGTCAGTGGGGCAACACTGAAGCTTTCTTT; CDR3aa: CASSQWGNTEAFF
v_gene: TRBV4-1; abundance: -; d_gene: TRBD2; j_gene: TRBJ2-2; CDR3nt: TGCGCCAGCAGCCACGGACTAGCGGGAGCCGGATGGGGGGAGCTGTTTTTT; CDR3aa: CASSHGLAGAGWGELFF
v_gene: TRBV29-1; abundance: -; d_gene: -; j_gene: TRBJ2-1; CDR3nt: TGCAGCGCCGGGGGGCGGCAGCCTTACAATGAGCAGTTCTTC; CDR3aa: CSAGGRQPYNEQFF
v_gene: TRBV30; abundance: -; d_gene: TRBD2; j_gene: TRBJ2-1; CDR3nt: TGTTCCCGGGGAGCTAGCGGGGTCAATGAGCAGTTCTTC; CDR3aa: CSRGASGVNEQFF
v_gene: TRBV18; abundance: -; d_gene: TRBD2; j_gene: TRBJ2-7; CDR3nt: TGTGCCAGCTCACCGCGGGTTCTAGCGGGGACCTCCTACGAGCAGTACTTC; CDR3aa: CASSPRVLAGTSYEQYF
v_gene: TRBV2; abundance: few; d_gene: -; j_gene: TRBJ2-5; CDR3nt: TGTGCCAGCAGTGGTGGGAGTGGGGAGACCCAGTACTTC; CDR3aa: CASSGGSGETQYF
v_gene: TRBV27; abundance: once; d_gene: TRBD1; j_gene: TRBJ1-2; CDR3nt: TGTGCCAGCAGTCGGGACAGGATCTATGGCTACACCTTC; CDR3aa: CASSRDRIYGYTF
v_gene: TRBV13; abundance: -; d_gene: -; j_gene: TRBJ2-1; CDR3nt: TGTGCCAGCGGCCAGCGGTCCTACAATGAGCAGTTCTTC; CDR3aa: CASGQRSYNEQFF